The 16 T cell receptor beta chains given below trace back to one sample, sequenced in a study of beta chain features in type 1 diabetes. Study-wide results and caveats: Researchers report that Type 1 diabetes patients had moderately but significantly shorter TCRB CDR3s across all four CD4+ subsets.

The authors reverse transcribed all of the isolated RNA, so sequencing captured expressed TCRB transcripts. Sequencing was performed with immunoSEQ multiplex PCR; in TCRdb, only in-frame clones are kept and a portion is missing. The data contain 150,000 to 200,000 clones, over 55% of them singletons. The antigens of these receptors remain unknown. The sample comprised naive CD4+ T cells from blood. The receptor source for this set is a man in his thirties or forties with type 1 diabetes.

This clone was counted between two and nine times. The chain joins TRBV29-1 to TRBJ2-7, with D possibly matching TRBD1 (7 bases). Germline CDR1 is SQVTM and CDR2 is ANQGSEA. This CDR3 is built from 12 residues. Between the trimmed V and J ends, which lost 6 bases and 3 bases, there was a span of 12 bases. As DNA, the CDR3 is TGCAGCGTGCGGGACAGCATCTACGAGCAGTACTTC. Translated: CSVRDSIYEQYF.

The count of this clone is one. The genes are TRBV4-3 and TRBJ1-5; no definite D call. V dropped 0 bases and J dropped 4 bases, with 4 bases sitting between them. The CDR3 extends over 13 amino acids. Germline CDR1 is LGHNA and CDR2 is YSLEER. DNA of the CDR3: TGCGCCAGCAGCCAAGAGCTTAATCAGCCCCAGCATTTT. Translation gives CASSQELNQPQHF.

CDR3 nucleotides: TGCAGCGTTTTACATGTCTATGGCTACACCTTC. Its protein product is CSVLHVYGYTF. This chain uses TRBV29-1 with TRBJ1-2; D not resolved. V lost 5 bases, J lost 4 bases, and 8 bases lay in between. In germline, CDR1 is SQVTM, CDR2 ANQGSEA. CDR3 size: 11 residues.

The chain recombines TRBV30 with TRBJ2-7; 7 nucleotides match TRBD2. V was clipped by 2 bases and J by 5 bases; unmatched bases: 3. Germline CDR1 reads GTSNPN; CDR2 reads SVGIG (reference sequence). The CDR3 is 12 amino acids. The chain's CDR3 is CAWSLGGDEQYF. CDR3 nucleotide sequence: TGTGCCTGGAGTCTTGGGGGGGACGAGCAGTACTTC.

This clone was seen a handful of times. V is TRBV30 and J is TRBJ1-1; 7 bases fit TRBD1. Germline loops: CDR1 GTSNPN, CDR2 SVGIG (reference sequence). J gave up 5 bases and V 3 bases, and 9 bases lay outside the gene matches. The CDR3 loop spans 14 amino acids. This CDR3 is CAWREGAMGTEAFF. CDR3 nucleotides: TGTGCCTGGAGAGAGGGGGCCATGGGGACTGAAGCTTTCTTT.

The chain joins TRBV25-1 to TRBJ2-5; 7 bases line up with TRBD2. J gave up 4 bases and V 3 bases, and 5 bases lay outside the gene matches. The CDR3 loop spans 14 amino acids. CDR1 is MGHDK, CDR2 SYGVNS, per germline. The CDR3 here is CASSDDWGGETQYF. The DNA of the CDR3 is TGTGCCAGCAGTGATGATTGGGGGGGAGAGACCCAGTACTTC.

In DNA form, the CDR3 reads TGTGCCAGAGGACAGGGGCACAATGAGCAGTTCTTC. This translates into CARGQGHNEQFF. V gene TRBV10-3 combines with J gene TRBJ2-1, with TRBD1 matching over 9 bases. Germline values: CDR1 ENHRY, CDR2 SYGVKD. V shed 10 bases, J shed 5 bases, and the junction held 3 bases outside the gene matches. The CDR3 is 12 amino acids.

The chain joins TRBV2 to TRBJ1-2; 8 nucleotides agree with TRBD1. J gave up 6 bases and V 2 bases, and 2 bases lay outside the gene matches. The CDR3 has 13 residues. Germline V gene lookup returns CDR1 SNHLY and CDR2 FYNNEI. The CDR3 is CASSEQGADGYTF. The CDR3 DNA sequence: TGTGCCAGCAGTGAACAGGGGGCGGATGGCTACACCTTC. Looking up the rest from reference TRBV2 and TRBJ1-2 gives the full variable domain: EPEVTQTPSHQVTQMGQEVILRCVPISNHLYFYWYRQILGQKVEFLVSFYNNEISEKSEIFDDQFSVERPDGSNFTLKIRSTKLEDSAMYFCASSEQGADGYTFGSGTRLTVV.

V and J are TRBV10-3 and TRBJ2-1; 9 nucleotides line up with TRBD1. Trimming removed 5 bases from V and 5 bases from J; junction bases left unmatched: 7. Germline CDR1 is ENHRY and CDR2 is SYGVKD. The CDR3 length is 15 residues. CDR3 loop: CAISLSGQGNNEQFF. As DNA, the CDR3 is TGTGCCATCAGTCTCTCGGGACAGGGAAACAATGAGCAGTTCTTC.

The chain couples TRBV4-1 to TRBJ2-6; TRBD2 is a possible D gene (5 bases). Trimming left V 0 bases short and J 0 bases short, with 12 bases between. The CDR3 sequence is 18 residues long. Germline V gene data show CDR1 as MGHRA and CDR2 as YSYEKL. The CDR3 DNA sequence: TGCGCCAGCAGCCAAGAGAAAGGACGGGGCTCTGGGGCCAACGTCCTGACTTTC. It yields the protein CASSQEKGRGSGANVLTF.

The chain combines TRBV18 with TRBJ2-6, with TRBD1 matching 7 bases. The CDR3 extends over 20 amino acids. Per the germline V gene, CDR1 is KGHSH and CDR2 is LQKENI. Trimming cost V 0 bases and J 0 bases; bases outside gene matches: 11. CDR3 in DNA: TGTGCCAGCTCACCACCCTCTTTGGGACAGATGAACTCTGGGGCCAACGTCCTGACTTTC. This gives the protein CASSPPSLGQMNSGANVLTF.

J is TRBJ2-7 and V is TRBV9; tentative D call: TRBD2 (6 bases). From germline, CDR1 is SGDLS and CDR2 YYNGEE. The V gene lost 3 bases and the J gene lost 5 bases, with 24 bases spanning the gap. There are 17 residues in the CDR3. The CDR3 nucleotides are TGTGCCAGCAGCGAGGGCGGGGTGACGAGTCAGTGGAACGAGCAGTACTTC. Protein sequence: CASSEGGVTSQWNEQYF.

The rearrangement uses TRBV9 and TRBJ2-5, with D unresolved. The CDR3 consists of 13 residues. Germline V lookup: CDR1 SGDLS, CDR2 YYNGEE. Trimming shortened V by 3 bases and J by 5 bases, and 11 bases separated the two germline ends. CDR3 sequence: CASSGFARETQYF. The CDR3 DNA is TGTGCCAGCAGCGGATTCGCTCGGGAGACCCAGTACTTC.

V usage is TRBV30 and J usage is TRBJ2-5; tentatively, D is TRBD2 (7 bases). The CDR3 is made up of 13 amino acids. The germline V and J ends were trimmed by 4 bases and 4 bases, with 13 bases remaining between them. Germline V gives CDR1 GTSNPN, CDR2 SVGIG (reference sequence). The CDR3 region has the DNA TGTGCCTGGAACCCCGGGGGGCTAGAGACCCAGTACTTC. Protein product: CAWNPGGLETQYF.

V and J are TRBV10-3 and TRBJ2-3; 12 nucleotides agree with TRBD1. After removal of 6 bases from V and 1 base from J, the junction contained 8 bases not matched to a gene. The CDR3 covers 17 residues. The germline CDR1 and CDR2 sequences are ENHRY and SYGVKD. CDR3 sequence reads: CAISPGQGASGTDTQYF. The CDR3 nucleotides are TGTGCCATCAGCCCGGGACAGGGGGCAAGTGGCACAGATACGCAGTATTTT.

This clone was seen a few times. The gene calls are TRBV30 and TRBJ1-1, with 7 bases fitting TRBD1. Germline-derived CDR1 and CDR2 are GTSNPN and SVGIG (reference sequence). With V trimmed by 5 bases and J by 4 bases, 7 bases remained unmatched. The CDR3 consists of 13 residues. CDR3 amino acids: CAWEKGARTEAFF. CDR3 in DNA: TGTGCCTGGGAGAAGGGGGCACGCACTGAAGCTTTCTTT.